The rows below give T cell receptor beta chains drawn from one sample of a study of blood T cell repertoires in COVID-19. Clones were sequenced by immunoSEQ multiplex PCR, and TCRdb holds only the in-frame ones, with some missing. This table has about 160,000 clones, roughly 87% appearing once. Sequencing used peripheral blood. The source of these receptors is a woman aged 55-69 years with active or convalescent COVID-19. Each CDR3 is given with its conserved first and last residue. A D gene is named only where the DNA matches it firmly. Where a row states a size, it is once, few, many or the class of an expanded clone; other rows omit it.

J: TRBJ1-2; V: TRBV29-1; size: NA; D: TRBD1; DNA: TGCAGCGTTGGATCCGACAGGGCTACCGGCTACACCTTC; CDR3: CSVGSDRATGYTF
J: TRBJ2-3; V: TRBV29-1; size: NA; D: NA; DNA: TGCAGCATACTACGGACTTCCGTCTCCACAGATACGCAGTATTTT; CDR3: CSILRTSVSTDTQYF
J: TRBJ2-1; V: TRBV7-9; size: NA; D: TRBD2; DNA: TGTGCCAGCAGCTTCCCAGCGGGGGCAGACAATGAGCAGTTCTTC; CDR3: CASSFPAGADNEQFF
J: TRBJ2-3; V: TRBV7-2; size: NA; D: TRBD2; DNA: TGTGCCAGCAGCACAAGGACTAGCGGTAGCACAGATACGCAGTATTTT; CDR3: CASSTRTSGSTDTQYF
J: TRBJ1-2; V: TRBV20-1; size: once; D: NA; DNA: TGCAGTGGGTTAGCTAACTATGGCTACACCTTC; CDR3: CSGLANYGYTF
J: TRBJ1-1; V: TRBV5-5; size: few; D: NA; DNA: TGTGCCAGCAGCTGGACCCCAGGGGAAGGGACTGAAGCTTTCTTT; CDR3: CASSWTPGEGTEAFF
J: TRBJ1-2; V: TRBV30; size: NA; D: NA; DNA: TGTGCCTGGAGTCCAATTCGGGACAATTTCTATGGCTACACCTTC; CDR3: CAWSPIRDNFYGYTF
J: TRBJ2-2; V: TRBV18; size: NA; D: TRBD1; DNA: TGTGCCAGCTCACCCCCGGGACAGGGTATTCCAATCAACACCGGGGAGCTGTTTTTT; CDR3: CASSPPGQGIPINTGELFF
J: TRBJ1-2; V: TRBV2; size: NA; D: TRBD1; DNA: TGTGCCAGCAGCTACGGACAGGGTGTTGGCTACACCTTC; CDR3: CASSYGQGVGYTF
J: TRBJ1-2; V: TRBV7-2; size: NA; D: TRBD1; DNA: TGTGCCAGCAGCTTAGCGCAGGGGGGCCTAGAAGGCTACACCTTC; CDR3: CASSLAQGGLEGYTF
J: TRBJ2-5; V: TRBV2; size: NA; D: TRBD2; DNA: TGTGCCAGCAGTGAAGCGTTGGTACGGGGGGGCCGAGAGACCCAGTACTTC; CDR3: CASSEALVRGGRETQYF
J: TRBJ1-1; V: TRBV18; size: NA; D: TRBD1; DNA: TGTGCCAGCTCACCTGCTCCGGGACAGGGGGCAACTGAAGCTTTCTTT; CDR3: CASSPAPGQGATEAFF
J: TRBJ1-1; V: TRBV5-1; size: NA; D: NA; DNA: TGCGCCAGCAGCTTGGCCTTTTCCCGGGGGAACACTGAAGCTTTCTTT; CDR3: CASSLAFSRGNTEAFF
J: TRBJ1-5; V: TRBV18; size: NA; D: NA; DNA: TGTGCCAGCTCACCGGACAGAGATCAGCCCCAGCATTTT; CDR3: CASSPDRDQPQHF
J: TRBJ1-6; V: TRBV19; size: NA; D: TRBD1; DNA: TGTGCCAGTAGTATAGATCAGACAGGGGGCTTGTATAATTCACCCCTCCACTTT; CDR3: CASSIDQTGGLYNSPLHF
J: TRBJ1-1; V: TRBV5-1; size: NA; D: NA; DNA: TGCGCCAGCAGCTGGGAGGAAACCACTGAAGCTTTCTTT; CDR3: CASSWEETTEAFF
J: TRBJ2-7; V: TRBV7-2; size: NA; D: TRBD1; DNA: TGTGCCAGCAGCACCCGGGACAGAGCTCCCGAGCAGTACTTC; CDR3: CASSTRDRAPEQYF
J: TRBJ2-3; V: TRBV10-3; size: few; D: TRBD2; DNA: TGTGCCATCGGCAGCGGGGGGCCCAAAGATACGCAGTATTTT; CDR3: CAIGSGGPKDTQYF
J: TRBJ2-7; V: TRBV6-5; size: NA; D: NA; DNA: TGTGCCAGCAGTTACTCGACTCCGGTGGGCGAGCAGTACTTC; CDR3: CASSYSTPVGEQYF